Sequencing of this TCR beta chain was carried out in a study of T cells after yellow fever vaccination. J lost 6 bases, V lost 3 bases, and 3 bases had no gene match. This CDR3 comprises 14 residues. CDR1 is SGDLS, CDR2 YYNGEE, per germline. This clonotype was found a few times. TCRdb used MiXCR to reprocess the 5' RACE reads, holding one entry per CDR3 protein. Of approximately 610,000 distinct CDR3 sequences in the sample, 17% were seen once. The sample in question was PBMCs, obtained 5 days after the first yellow fever vaccination. The chain links TRBV9 to TRBJ1-2; 12 bases are a match to TRBD1. The source of this sequence is a young man who received the YFV17D yellow fever vaccine. The CDR3 is CASSGDRGRNGYTF. The CDR3 DNA follows: TGTGCCAGCAGCGGGGACAGGGGGCGTAATGGCTACACCTTC.